A single sample is the source of the 28 T cell receptor beta chains below, sequenced in a study of cytomegalovirus exposure and HLA in healthy donors. The study ran its PCR with 60 Vbeta and 13 Jbeta primers. Libraries were prepared by immunoSEQ multiplex PCR; TCRdb keeps only in-frame clonotypes and omits some of them. The sample includes about 200,000 clones, roughly four fifths of them seen just once. The sample consisted of PBMCs. These receptors were taken from a woman between 40 and 55 years old in good health and CMV-seronegative.

The chain carries TRBV2 and TRBJ2-5; a possible D gene is TRBD1 (5 bases). CDR1 is SNHLY and CDR2 is FYNNEI in the germline V gene. There are 13 residues in the CDR3. Trimming pared 4 bases from V and 5 bases from J, leaving 11 bases between. The CDR3 DNA sequence: TGTGCCAGCAGTGCGGCAGGGCACGAGACCCAGTACTTC. Translated, it gives CASSAAGHETQYF.

This chain joins TRBV7-9 and TRBJ2-2, with D perhaps matching TRBD2 (6 bases). V was cut by 0 bases and J by 3 bases, with 8 bases left in between. Looked up from germline, CDR1 is SEHNR and CDR2 is FQNEAQ (reference sequence). The CDR3 is 15 amino acids. Here the CDR3 reads CASSLAGLYTGELFF. DNA of the CDR3: TGTGCCAGCAGCTTAGCGGGACTCTACACCGGGGAGCTGTTTTTT. The full variable domain, in which reference TRBV7-9 and TRBJ2-2 provide the parts outside the CDR3, is DTGVSQNPRHKITKRGQNVTFRCDPISEHNRLYWYRQTLGQGPEFLTYFQNEAQLEKSRLLSDRFSAERPKGSFSTLEIQRTEQGDSAMYLCASSLAGLYTGELFFGEGSRLTVL.

The chain employs TRBV7-9 and TRBJ2-2; no reliable D call. The CDR3 is 13 amino acids. The V gene lost 4 bases and the J gene lost 2 bases, with 5 bases spanning the gap. Germline V gives CDR1 SEHNR, CDR2 FQNEAQ (reference sequence). The CDR3 loop reads CASSSLNTGELFF. CDR3 DNA sequence: TGTGCCAGCAGCTCCCTAAACACCGGGGAGCTGTTTTTT.

V is TRBV30 and J is TRBJ1-6, with a possible D match to TRBD1 (5 bases). CDR3 length: 15 residues. V was pared by 0 bases and J by 8 bases, with 14 bases between. From germline, CDR1 is GTSNPN and CDR2 SVGIG (reference sequence). CDR3 nucleotides: TGTGCCTGGAGTGTCAACAGGCGTAGGGATTCACCCCTCCACTTT. Its translation: CAWSVNRRRDSPLHF.

The gene calls are TRBV11-2 and TRBJ2-7; D is possibly TRBD2 (6 bases). CDR1 and CDR2 from the germline V gene are SGHAT and FQNNGV. V lost 5 bases, J lost 1 base, and 18 bases lay in between. The CDR3 extends over 16 amino acids. Here the CDR3 DNA reads TGTGCCAGCAGCACCCGGGAGATTAGCGGTTCCTACGAGCAGTACTTC. Its translation: CASSTREISGSYEQYF.

V is TRBV7-3 and J is TRBJ2-7; 11 bases map to TRBD2. The CDR3 contains 15 residues. V lost 6 bases to trimming and J lost 3 bases; unmatched junction nucleotides: 7. CDR1 is SGHTA, CDR2 FQGTGA, per germline. The chain's CDR3 is CASSLAGGPVYEQYF. DNA for the CDR3: TGTGCCAGCAGTTTAGCGGGAGGGCCGGTCTACGAGCAGTACTTC.

This sequence joins TRBV10-3 and TRBJ2-7, with 8 nucleotides matching TRBD1. Per the germline V gene, CDR1 is ENHRY and CDR2 is SYGVKD. The CDR3 is 16 amino acids. V was pared by 4 bases and J by 1 base, with 9 bases of the junction left unmatched. The CDR3 here is CAISGSGQGGSYEQYF. As DNA, the CDR3 is TGTGCCATCAGTGGATCCGGACAGGGCGGGTCCTACGAGCAGTACTTC.

The chain links TRBV7-6 to TRBJ2-1, with 8 bases fitting TRBD2. This CDR3 is 15 amino acids long. Trimming at V came to 4 bases and at J to 3 bases, leaving 5 bases not matched to a gene. The germline CDR1 and CDR2 sequences are SGHVS and FNYEAQ. This CDR3 is CASSSGTSNYNEQFF. DNA for the CDR3: TGTGCCAGCAGCTCGGGGACTAGTAACTACAATGAGCAGTTCTTC.

This chain connects TRBV2 to TRBJ1-2; D not certain. The CDR3 totals 14 residues. From germline, CDR1 is SNHLY and CDR2 FYNNEI. The V end lost 3 bases, the J end lost 4 bases, and 12 bases lay between the germline ends. In DNA, the CDR3 is TGTGCCAGCAGTGAGGAGGAGGCGGGCTATGGCTACACCTTC. This encodes CASSEEEAGYGYTF.

CDR3 nucleotides: TGTGCCAGCAGTTCGATAAACAGGGGCGAGCAGTACTTC. It encodes CASSSINRGEQYF. The chain employs TRBV27 and TRBJ2-7; 7 bases are a match to TRBD1. Germline V gene lookup returns CDR1 MNHEY and CDR2 SMNVEV (reference sequence). The CDR3 runs 13 residues. Trimming took 4 bases from V and 6 from J; bases not matched to a gene: 6.

V usage is TRBV30 and J usage is TRBJ1-1; D might be TRBD1 (6 bases). This CDR3 is 11 amino acids long. Trimming took 0 bases from V and 12 from J, leaving 11 bases between them. Germline V gene lookup returns CDR1 GTSNPN and CDR2 SVGIG (reference sequence). The CDR3 is CAWSVNRATFF. DNA of the CDR3: TGTGCCTGGAGTGTAAACAGGGCAACTTTCTTT.

The chain joins TRBV2 to TRBJ1-4, with a weak D call TRBD1 (5 bases). Looked up from germline, CDR1 is SNHLY and CDR2 is FYNNEI. The V and J ends lost 3 bases and 8 bases respectively, with 13 bases between them. The length of the CDR3 is 14 residues. The CDR3 spells CASSDTGGGEKLFF. CDR3 in DNA: TGTGCCAGCAGTGATACGGGGGGAGGCGAAAAACTGTTTTTT.

The chain joins TRBV27 to TRBJ1-5; possible D gene TRBD1, 6 bases. In germline, CDR1 is MNHEY, CDR2 SMNVEV (reference sequence). V was shortened by 7 bases and J by 5 bases, with 18 bases between the two germline ends. CDR3 length: 15 residues. The CDR3 sequence is CASNLRQGTDQPQHF. The CDR3 DNA follows: TGTGCCAGCAATCTACGGCAGGGGACCGATCAGCCCCAGCATTTT.

V and J are TRBV7-2 and TRBJ2-6; the D gene is possibly TRBD1 (5 bases). The CDR3 has 18 residues. Trimming cost V 6 bases and J 1 base, with 19 bases left between them. Germline assignment: CDR1 SGHTA and CDR2 FQGNSA. This CDR3 is CASSYTGNLPSGANVLTF. The CDR3, as DNA: TGTGCCAGCAGTTATACAGGAAATCTCCCATCTGGGGCCAACGTCCTGACTTTC.

The chain links TRBV7-6 to TRBJ2-5, with 7 bases identical to TRBD1. The CDR3 is made up of 14 amino acids. J was trimmed by 4 bases and V by 1 base; bases with no gene match: 3. Germline loops: CDR1 SGHVS, CDR2 FNYEAQ. CDR3 protein: CASSLGQGVETQYF. CDR3 DNA: TGTGCCAGCAGCTTAGGACAGGGAGTAGAGACCCAGTACTTC.

The gene calls are TRBV2 and TRBJ1-1; 7 positions match TRBD1. CDR1 and CDR2 (germline): SNHLY, FYNNEI. After removal of 9 bases from V and 6 bases from J, the junction contained 7 bases not matched to a gene. CDR3 length: 12 residues. Here the CDR3 reads CASTTGVPEAFF. The CDR3, as DNA: TGTGCCAGTACTACAGGGGTACCTGAAGCTTTCTTT. Using reference TRBV2 and TRBJ1-1 for the parts outside the CDR3, the full variable domain is EPEVTQTPSHQVTQMGQEVILRCVPISNHLYFYWYRQILGQKVEFLVSFYNNEISEKSEIFDDQFSVERPDGSNFTLKIRSTKLEDSAMYFCASTTGVPEAFFGQGTRLTVV.

The chain carries TRBV5-1 and TRBJ1-1; 7 nucleotides agree with TRBD1. Germline loops: CDR1 SGHRS, CDR2 YFSETQ. The CDR3 has 13 amino acids. V trimming: 4 bases; J trimming: 7 bases; junction bases outside the gene matches: 7. CDR3 residues: CASSGGGGIEAFF. The CDR3 DNA reads as TGCGCCAGCAGCGGAGGGGGCGGGATTGAAGCTTTCTTT. The whole variable domain, remainder taken from reference TRBV5-1 and TRBJ1-1, is KAGVTQTPRYLIKTRGQQVTLSCSPISGHRSVSWYQQTPGQGLQFLFEYFSETQRNKGNFPGRFSGRQFSNSRSEMNVSTLELGDSALYLCASSGGGGIEAFFGQGTRLTVV.

A few counts support this clone. V gene TRBV10-2 combines with J gene TRBJ2-3, with 8 bases identical to TRBD2. The V gene's germline CDR1 is WSHSY and CDR2 SAAADI. This CDR3 has 14 residues. After removal of 8 bases from V and 5 bases from J, the junction contained 9 bases not matched to a gene. The CDR3 region has the DNA TGCGCCAGCCGGGAAGCGGGAGAGGGAGATACGCAGTATTTT. Translating gives CASREAGEGDTQYF.

The V gene is TRBV2, the J gene TRBJ2-1; 11 positions agree with TRBD2. V was pared by 6 bases and J by 4 bases, with 5 bases of the junction left unmatched. This CDR3 region has 15 residues. Germline assignment: CDR1 SNHLY and CDR2 FYNNEI. CDR3 loop: CASRGLAVVYNEQFF. CDR3 DNA sequence: TGTGCCAGCAGGGGACTAGCGGTCGTATACAATGAGCAGTTCTTC.

The chain recombines TRBV18 with TRBJ2-1, with 7 bases matching TRBD1. Germline trimming cut 3 bases from V and 4 bases from J; bases unmatched to any gene: 0. Germline V lookup: CDR1 KGHSH, CDR2 LQKENI. The CDR3 consists of 13 residues. The CDR3 here is CASSPDRYNEQFF. CDR3 DNA sequence: TGTGCCAGCTCACCGGACAGGTACAATGAGCAGTTCTTC.

With respect to this clone: Additional DNA sequences in this sample encode the identical CDR3. The rearrangement uses TRBV5-1 and TRBJ1-2; 7 bases agree with TRBD1. Germline values: CDR1 SGHRS, CDR2 YFSETQ. The CDR3 totals 16 residues. J was trimmed by 1 base and V by 4 bases; bases with no gene match: 10. The CDR3 spells CASSQGTVTINYGYTF. Here the CDR3 DNA reads TGCGCCAGCAGCCAAGGGACAGTAACTATTAACTATGGCTACACCTTC.

This clone was found a few times. The gene calls are TRBV27 and TRBJ2-7, with 9 positions matching TRBD2. V shed 3 bases and J 3 bases; nucleotides not matched to a gene: 6. The CDR3 consists of 15 residues. Germline CDR1 MNHEY, CDR2 SMNVEV (reference sequence). CDR3 bases: TGTGCCAGCAGTTTGAAAGCGGGAGGATTCTACGAGCAGTACTTC. Its translation: CASSLKAGGFYEQYF.

This clone was observed a few times. The rearrangement joins TRBV6-1 to TRBJ2-3; D not certain. The germline CDR1 and CDR2 sequences are MNHNS and SASEGT. There are 15 residues in the CDR3. The V and J ends lost 8 bases and 4 bases respectively, with 19 bases between them. The CDR3 nucleotides are TGTGCCAGCGCCTACCAAGGTCCCCAGGCAGATACGCAGTATTTT. It yields the protein CASAYQGPQADTQYF.

The chain carries TRBV18 and TRBJ1-5; D might be TRBD1 (5 bases). Trimming shortened V by 3 bases and J by 0 bases, and 9 bases separated the two germline ends. CDR3 length: 15 residues. Germline V CDR1 and CDR2: KGHSH, LQKENI. The CDR3 DNA reads as TGTGCCAGCTCACCTTTCCAGGGTAGCAATCAGCCCCAGCATTTT. Translated, it gives CASSPFQGSNQPQHF.

V and J are TRBV11-2 and TRBJ1-2; no firm D call. Trimming shortened V by 2 bases and J by 8 bases, and 12 bases separated the two germline ends. The length of the CDR3 is 13 residues. The V gene's germline CDR1 is SGHAT and CDR2 FQNNGV. CDR3 DNA sequence: TGTGCCAGCAGCTTATCGGTGGCTAGGGGCTACACCTTC. The encoded protein is CASSLSVARGYTF.

V and J are TRBV7-9 and TRBJ2-3, with D perhaps matching TRBD1 (6 bases). CDR1 SEHNR and CDR2 FQNEAQ come from the germline V gene (reference sequence). V was pared by 7 bases and J by 0 bases, with 17 bases between. CDR3 length: 16 residues. This CDR3 reads CASTHWGQGSTDTQYF. The CDR3, as DNA: TGTGCCAGCACCCACTGGGGGCAGGGTAGCACAGATACGCAGTATTTT.

The chain links TRBV4-1 to TRBJ2-2; D is ambiguous. The germline V gene has CDR1 MGHRA and CDR2 YSYEKL. There are 15 residues in the CDR3. The V and J ends lost 5 bases and 6 bases respectively, with 16 bases between them. The CDR3 protein is CASSAVSLSPGELFF. DNA for the CDR3: TGCGCCAGCAGCGCGGTGTCCCTCAGTCCCGGGGAGCTGTTTTTT.

The chain combines TRBV15 with TRBJ2-7; D might be TRBD2 (7 bases). V was trimmed by 5 bases and J by 1 base, leaving 15 bases between them. The CDR3 runs to 15 residues. Germline V gene data show CDR1 as LNHNV and CDR2 as YYDKDF (reference sequence). In DNA, the CDR3 is TGTGCCACCAGCGGGGGGGGACACCAATCCTACGAGCAGTACTTC. Translating gives CATSGGGHQSYEQYF.